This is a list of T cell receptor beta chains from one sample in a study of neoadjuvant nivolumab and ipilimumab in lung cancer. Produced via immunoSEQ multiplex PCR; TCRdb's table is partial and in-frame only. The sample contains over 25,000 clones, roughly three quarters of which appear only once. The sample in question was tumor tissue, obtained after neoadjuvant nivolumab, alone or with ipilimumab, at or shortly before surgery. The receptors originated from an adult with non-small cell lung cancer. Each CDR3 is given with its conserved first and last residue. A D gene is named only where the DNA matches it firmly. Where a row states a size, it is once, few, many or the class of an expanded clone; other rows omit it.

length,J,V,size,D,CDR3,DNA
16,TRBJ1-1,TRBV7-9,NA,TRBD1,CASSLGAGGGNTEAFF,TGTGCCAGCAGCTTAGGGGCAGGGGGCGGGAACACTGAAGCTTTCTTT
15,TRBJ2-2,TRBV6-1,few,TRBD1,CASRPGQGITGELFF,TGTGCCAGCAGACCGGGACAGGGTATCACCGGGGAGCTGTTTTTT
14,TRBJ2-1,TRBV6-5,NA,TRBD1,CASSPHRGRGEQFF,TGTGCCAGCAGTCCCCACAGGGGAAGAGGTGAGCAGTTCTTC
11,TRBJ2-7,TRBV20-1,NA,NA,CSARRQGVQYF,TGCAGTGCTAGAAGGCAGGGAGTGCAGTACTTC
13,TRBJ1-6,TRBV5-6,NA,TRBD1,CASSKQGASPLHF,TGTGCCAGCAGCAAACAGGGGGCATCACCCCTCCACTTT
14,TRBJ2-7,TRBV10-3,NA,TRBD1,CASKGTGGTYEQYF,TGTGCCAGCAAGGGGACAGGGGGCACCTACGAGCAGTACTTC
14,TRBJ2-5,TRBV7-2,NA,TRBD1,CASSLGTGKQTQYF,TGTGCCAGCAGCTTAGGGACAGGGAAACAGACCCAGTACTTC
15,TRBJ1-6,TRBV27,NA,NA,CASTTREKDNSPLHF,TGTGCCAGCACCACAAGGGAGAAGGATAATTCACCCCTCCACTTT
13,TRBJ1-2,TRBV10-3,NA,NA,CAISEGEEDGYNF,TGTGCCATCAGTGAAGGGGAGGAAGATGGCTACAACTTC
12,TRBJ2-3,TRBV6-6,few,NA,CASSYLADTQYF,TGTGCCAGCAGTTACTTAGCAGATACGCAGTATTTT
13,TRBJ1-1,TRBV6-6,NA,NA,CASTKGGGSEAFF,TGTGCCAGCACCAAAGGTGGGGGCTCTGAAGCTTTCTTT
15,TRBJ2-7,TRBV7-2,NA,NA,CASSPAWGKAYEQYF,TGTGCCAGCAGCCCCGCCTGGGGCAAGGCCTACGAGCAGTACTTC
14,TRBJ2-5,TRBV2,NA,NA,CASGRTGGAETQYF,TGTGCCAGCGGCCGAACAGGGGGGGCAGAGACCCAGTACTTC
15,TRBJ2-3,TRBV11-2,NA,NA,CASSLLGHGTDTQYF,TGTGCCAGCAGCTTACTCGGGCACGGCACAGATACGCAGTATTTT
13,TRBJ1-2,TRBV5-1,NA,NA,CASSGGFTAIQTF,TGCGCCAGCAGCGGAGGCTTTACGGCAATTCAAACCTTC
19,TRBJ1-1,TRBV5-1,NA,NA,CASSLSGGPRQTKDTEAFF,TGCGCCAGCAGCTTGTCGGGGGGCCCCCGCCAAACCAAGGACACTGAAGCTTTCTTT
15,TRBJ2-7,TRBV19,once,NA,CASRVRDTSSYEQYF,TGTGCCAGTAGGGTCCGGGACACGAGCTCCTACGAGCAGTACTTC
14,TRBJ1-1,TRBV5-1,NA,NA,CASRERLMNTEAFF,TGCGCCAGCAGGGAGAGGTTAATGAACACTGAAGCTTTCTTT
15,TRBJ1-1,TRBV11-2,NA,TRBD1,CASSPRQGSNTEAFF,TGTGCCAGCAGCCCCCGACAGGGGTCGAACACTGAAGCTTTCTTT
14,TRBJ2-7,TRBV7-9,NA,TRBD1,CASSQQGVSYEQYF,TGTGCCAGCAGCCAACAGGGGGTTTCCTACGAGCAGTACTTC
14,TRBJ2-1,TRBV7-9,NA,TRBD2,CASSSSGGAYEQFF,TGTGCCAGCAGCTCTAGCGGGGGGGCCTATGAGCAGTTCTTC
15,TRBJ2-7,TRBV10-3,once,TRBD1,CAISGQGALSYEQYF,TGTGCCATCAGTGGGCAGGGGGCTCTCTCCTACGAGCAGTACTTC
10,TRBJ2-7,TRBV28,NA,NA,CASGQYEQYF,TGTGCCAGCGGTCAGTACGAGCAGTACTTC
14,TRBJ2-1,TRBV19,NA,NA,CASIGGGAANEQFF,TGTGCCAGTATAGGAGGGGGCGCAGCCAATGAGCAGTTCTTC
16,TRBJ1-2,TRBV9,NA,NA,CASSVEQTASHYGYTF,TGTGCCAGCAGCGTAGAACAGACAGCGAGTCACTATGGCTACACCTTC
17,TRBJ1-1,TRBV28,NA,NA,CASTIGGGHLLRAEAFF,TGTGCCAGCACCATTGGGGGGGGACATCTCCTAAGGGCTGAAGCTTTCTTT
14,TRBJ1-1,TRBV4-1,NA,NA,CASSQDYFGSEAFF,TGCGCCAGCAGCCAAGATTACTTCGGCAGCGAAGCTTTCTTT
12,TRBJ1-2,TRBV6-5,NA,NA,CASSLREGGYTF,TGTGCCAGCAGTCTCAGGGAAGGTGGCTACACCTTC
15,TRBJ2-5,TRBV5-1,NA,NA,CASSLYTGTQETQYF,TGCGCCAGCAGCTTGTATACGGGGACACAAGAGACCCAGTACTTC